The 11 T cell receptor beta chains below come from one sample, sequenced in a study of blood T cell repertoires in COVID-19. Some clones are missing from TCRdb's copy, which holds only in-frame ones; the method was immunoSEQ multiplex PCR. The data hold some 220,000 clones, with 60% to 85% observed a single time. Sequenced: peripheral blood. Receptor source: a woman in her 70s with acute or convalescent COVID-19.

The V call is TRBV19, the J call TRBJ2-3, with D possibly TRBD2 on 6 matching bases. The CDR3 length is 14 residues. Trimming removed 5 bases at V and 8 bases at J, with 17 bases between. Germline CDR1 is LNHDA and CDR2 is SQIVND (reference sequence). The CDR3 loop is CASSLPGLGGTQYF. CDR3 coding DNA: TGTGCCAGTAGTCTCCCGGGACTTGGCGGTACGCAGTATTTT.

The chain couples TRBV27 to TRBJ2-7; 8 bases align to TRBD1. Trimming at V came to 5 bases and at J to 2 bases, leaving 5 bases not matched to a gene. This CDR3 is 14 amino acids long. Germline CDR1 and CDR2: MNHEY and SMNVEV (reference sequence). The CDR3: CASSETGAPYEQYV. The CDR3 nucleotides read TGTGCCAGCAGTGAGACAGGGGCCCCCTACGAGCAGTACGTC.

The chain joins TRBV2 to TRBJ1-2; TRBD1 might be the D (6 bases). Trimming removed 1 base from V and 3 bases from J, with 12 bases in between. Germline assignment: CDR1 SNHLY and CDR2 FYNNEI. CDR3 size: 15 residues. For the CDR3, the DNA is TGTGCCAGCAGTGAAGTATCCAGGGGCGACTATGGCTACACCTTC. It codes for CASSEVSRGDYGYTF.

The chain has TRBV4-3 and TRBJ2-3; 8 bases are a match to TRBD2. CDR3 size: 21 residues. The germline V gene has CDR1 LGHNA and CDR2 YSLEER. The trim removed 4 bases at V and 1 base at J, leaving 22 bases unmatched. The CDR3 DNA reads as TGCGCCAGCAGCCCAAGTGGCCGGGGGGGCCTGAGTAGTCTAGGCACAGATACGCAGTATTTT. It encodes CASSPSGRGGLSSLGTDTQYF.

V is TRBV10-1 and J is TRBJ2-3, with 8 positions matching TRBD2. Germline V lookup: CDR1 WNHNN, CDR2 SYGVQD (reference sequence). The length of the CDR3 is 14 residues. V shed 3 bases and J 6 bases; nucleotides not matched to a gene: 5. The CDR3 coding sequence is TGCGCCAGCAGTGATGGTAGCGGGGTCGATACGCAGTATTTT. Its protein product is CASSDGSGVDTQYF.

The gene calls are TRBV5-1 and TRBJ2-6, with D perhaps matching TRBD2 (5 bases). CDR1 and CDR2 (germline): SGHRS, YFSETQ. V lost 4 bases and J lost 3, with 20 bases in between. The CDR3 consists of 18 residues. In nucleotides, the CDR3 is TGCGCCAGCAGCGAAGGGAGTTCCTCTCTGAATGGGGCCAACGTCCTGACTTTC. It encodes CASSEGSSSLNGANVLTF.

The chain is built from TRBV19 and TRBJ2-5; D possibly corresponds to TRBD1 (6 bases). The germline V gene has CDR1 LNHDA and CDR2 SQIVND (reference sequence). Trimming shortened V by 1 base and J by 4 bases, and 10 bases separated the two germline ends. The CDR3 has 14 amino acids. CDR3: CASSIGGQSETQYF. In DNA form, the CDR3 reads TGTGCCAGTAGTATAGGAGGACAGTCAGAGACCCAGTACTTC.

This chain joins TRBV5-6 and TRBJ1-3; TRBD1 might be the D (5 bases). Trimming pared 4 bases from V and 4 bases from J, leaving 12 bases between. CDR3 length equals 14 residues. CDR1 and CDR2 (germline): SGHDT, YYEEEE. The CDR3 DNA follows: TGTGCCAGCAGCCCCGGGACTCCGGGAAACACCATATATTTT. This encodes CASSPGTPGNTIYF.

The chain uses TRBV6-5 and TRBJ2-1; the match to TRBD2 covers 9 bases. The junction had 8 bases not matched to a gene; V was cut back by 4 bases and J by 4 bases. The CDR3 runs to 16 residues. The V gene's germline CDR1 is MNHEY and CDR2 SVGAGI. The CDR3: CASSLGGGGGYNEQFF. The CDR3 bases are TGTGCCAGCAGTTTGGGTGGCGGGGGGGGATACAATGAGCAGTTCTTC.

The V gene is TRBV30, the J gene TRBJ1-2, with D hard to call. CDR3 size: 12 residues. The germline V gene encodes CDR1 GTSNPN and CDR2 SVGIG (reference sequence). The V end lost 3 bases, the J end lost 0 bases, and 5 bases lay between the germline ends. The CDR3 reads CAWSIANYGYTF. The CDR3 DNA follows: TGTGCCTGGAGCATAGCTAACTATGGCTACACCTTC. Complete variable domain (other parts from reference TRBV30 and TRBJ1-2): SQTIHQWPATLVQPVGSPLSLECTVEGTSNPNLYWYRQAAGRGLQLLFYSVGIGQISSEVPQNLSASRPQDRQFILSSKKLLLSDSGFYLCAWSIANYGYTFGSGTRLTVV.

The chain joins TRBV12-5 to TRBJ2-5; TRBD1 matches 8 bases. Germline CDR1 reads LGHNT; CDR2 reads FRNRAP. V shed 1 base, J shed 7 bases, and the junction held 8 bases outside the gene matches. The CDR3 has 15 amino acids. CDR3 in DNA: TGTGCTAGTGGTTTGGGGACAGGGATCGGGGGGACCCAGTACTTC. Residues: CASGLGTGIGGTQYF.